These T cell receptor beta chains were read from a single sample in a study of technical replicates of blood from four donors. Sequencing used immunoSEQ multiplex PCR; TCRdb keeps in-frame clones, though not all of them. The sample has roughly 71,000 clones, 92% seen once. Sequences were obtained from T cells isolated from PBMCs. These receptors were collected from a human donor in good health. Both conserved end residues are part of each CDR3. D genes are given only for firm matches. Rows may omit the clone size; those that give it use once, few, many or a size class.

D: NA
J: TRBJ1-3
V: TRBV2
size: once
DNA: TGTGCCAGCAGTGACACATACTCTGGAAACACCATATATTTT
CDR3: CASSDTYSGNTIYF

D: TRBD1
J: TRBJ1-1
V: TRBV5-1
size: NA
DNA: TGCGCCAGCAGCTCGGGACAGCAGAACACTGAAGCTTTCTTT
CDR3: CASSSGQQNTEAFF

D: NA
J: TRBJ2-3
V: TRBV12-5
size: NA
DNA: TGTGCTAGTGGTTTCGGACAGAGGCCAGATACGCAGTATTTT
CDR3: CASGFGQRPDTQYF

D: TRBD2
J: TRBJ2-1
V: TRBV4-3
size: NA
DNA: TGCGCCAGCAGCCAAGATGGGGCGGGAGGGCCCGACGTTGAGCAGTTCTTC
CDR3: CASSQDGAGGPDVEQFF

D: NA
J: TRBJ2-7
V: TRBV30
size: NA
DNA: TGTGCCTGGGATTCAGGGGCCCAACTTTCCTACGAGCAGTACTTC
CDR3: CAWDSGAQLSYEQYF

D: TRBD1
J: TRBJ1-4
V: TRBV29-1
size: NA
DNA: TGCAGCGTTCCAGGGGGCCTGGGCGAAAAACTGTTTTTT
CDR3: CSVPGGLGEKLFF

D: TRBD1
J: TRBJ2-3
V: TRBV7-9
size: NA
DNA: TGTGCCAGCACCCCCAGGGAGTTGACAGGGGGCACCACAGATACGCAGTATTTT
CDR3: CASTPRELTGGTTDTQYF

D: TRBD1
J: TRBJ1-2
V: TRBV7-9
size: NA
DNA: TGTGCCAGCAGCTTATATACAGGGGGCAACTATGGCTACACCTTC
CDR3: CASSLYTGGNYGYTF

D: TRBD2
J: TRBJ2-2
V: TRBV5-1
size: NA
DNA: TGCGCCAGCGGACTAGCGGGAGACTCCGGGGAGCTGTTTTTT
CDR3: CASGLAGDSGELFF

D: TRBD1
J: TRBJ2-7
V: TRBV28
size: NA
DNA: TGTGCCAGCAGTTTGGGACAGTCCGGAGTCCTTTCCTACGAGCAGTACTTC
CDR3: CASSLGQSGVLSYEQYF

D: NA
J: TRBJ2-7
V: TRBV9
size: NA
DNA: TGTGCCAGCAGCGTGAGCGGGACAGGATCCTACGAGCAGTACTTC
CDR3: CASSVSGTGSYEQYF